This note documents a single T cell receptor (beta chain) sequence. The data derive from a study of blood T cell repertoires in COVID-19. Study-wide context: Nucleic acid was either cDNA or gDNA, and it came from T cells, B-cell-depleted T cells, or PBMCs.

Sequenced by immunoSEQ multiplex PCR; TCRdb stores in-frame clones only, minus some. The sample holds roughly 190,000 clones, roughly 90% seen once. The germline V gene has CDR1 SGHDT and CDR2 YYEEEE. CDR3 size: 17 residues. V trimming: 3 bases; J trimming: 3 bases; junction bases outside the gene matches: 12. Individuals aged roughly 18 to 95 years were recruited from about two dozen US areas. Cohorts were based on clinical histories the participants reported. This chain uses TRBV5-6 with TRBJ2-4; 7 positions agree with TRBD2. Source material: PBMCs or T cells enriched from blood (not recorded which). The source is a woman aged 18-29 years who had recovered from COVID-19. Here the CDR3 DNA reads TGTGCCAGCAGCTCTCCACGGGAGGCCTGGGGCAAAAACATTCAGTACTTC. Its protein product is CASSSPREAWGKNIQYF.